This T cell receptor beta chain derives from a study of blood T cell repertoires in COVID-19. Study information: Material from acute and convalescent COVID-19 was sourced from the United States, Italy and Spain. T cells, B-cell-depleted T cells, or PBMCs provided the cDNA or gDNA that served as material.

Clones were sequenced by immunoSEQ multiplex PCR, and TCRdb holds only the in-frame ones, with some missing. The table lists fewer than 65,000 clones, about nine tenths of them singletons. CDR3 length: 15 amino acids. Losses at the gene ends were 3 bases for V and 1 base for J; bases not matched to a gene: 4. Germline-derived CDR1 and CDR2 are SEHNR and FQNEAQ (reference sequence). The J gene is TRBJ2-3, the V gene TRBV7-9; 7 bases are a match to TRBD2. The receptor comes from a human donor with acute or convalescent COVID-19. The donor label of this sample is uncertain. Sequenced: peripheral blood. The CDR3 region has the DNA TGTGCCAGCAGCTTGATGGGGGGGGGCACAGATACGCAGTATTTT. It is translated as CASSLMGGGTDTQYF.